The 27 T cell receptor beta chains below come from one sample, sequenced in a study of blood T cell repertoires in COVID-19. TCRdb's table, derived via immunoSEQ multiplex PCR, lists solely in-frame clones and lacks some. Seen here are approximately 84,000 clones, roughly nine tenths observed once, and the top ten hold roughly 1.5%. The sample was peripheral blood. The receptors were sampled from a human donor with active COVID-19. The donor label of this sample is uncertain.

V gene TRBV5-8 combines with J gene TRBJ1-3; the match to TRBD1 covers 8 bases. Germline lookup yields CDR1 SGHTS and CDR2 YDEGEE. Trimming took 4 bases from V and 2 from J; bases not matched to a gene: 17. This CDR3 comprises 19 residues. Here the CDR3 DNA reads TGTGCCAGCAGCCATTTGAGGACAGGGTTTATCGGTGCTGGAAACACCATATATTTT. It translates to CASSHLRTGFIGAGNTIYF.

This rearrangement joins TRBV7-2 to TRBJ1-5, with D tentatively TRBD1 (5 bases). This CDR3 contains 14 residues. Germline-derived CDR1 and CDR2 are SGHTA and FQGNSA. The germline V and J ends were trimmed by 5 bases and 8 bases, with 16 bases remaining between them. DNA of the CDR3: TGTGCCAGCAGCGCAAGGGGCGGGAGGGAGCCCCAGCATTTT. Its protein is CASSARGGREPQHF.

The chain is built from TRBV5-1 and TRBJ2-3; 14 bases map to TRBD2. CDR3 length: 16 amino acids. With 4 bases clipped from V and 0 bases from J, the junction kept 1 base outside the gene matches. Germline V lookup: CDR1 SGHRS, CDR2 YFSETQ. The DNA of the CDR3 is TGCGCCAGCAGCGGACTAGCGGGGGGCAGCACAGATACGCAGTATTTT. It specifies CASSGLAGGSTDTQYF.

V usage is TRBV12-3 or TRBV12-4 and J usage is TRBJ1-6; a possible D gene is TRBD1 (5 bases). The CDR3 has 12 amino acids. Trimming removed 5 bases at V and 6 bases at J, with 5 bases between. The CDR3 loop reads CASSDSNSPLHF. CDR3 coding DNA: TGTGCCAGCAGTGACAGTAATTCACCCCTCCACTTT.

The CDR3 loop is CASRPGQGRYGYTF. CDR3 sequence (DNA): TGTGCCAGCAGGCCGGGACAGGGACGATATGGCTACACCTTC. This chain uses TRBV2 with TRBJ1-2; 9 positions match TRBD1. V gave up 6 bases and J gave up 5 bases; unmatched junction bases: 7. CDR1 and CDR2 from the germline V gene are SNHLY and FYNNEI. The CDR3 length is 14 residues.

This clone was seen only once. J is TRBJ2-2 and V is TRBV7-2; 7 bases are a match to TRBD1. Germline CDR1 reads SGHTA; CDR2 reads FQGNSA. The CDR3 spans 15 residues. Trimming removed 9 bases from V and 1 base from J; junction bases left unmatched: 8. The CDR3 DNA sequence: TGTGCCAGTTCACCGGGACAGCTGAACACCGGGGAGCTGTTTTTT. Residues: CASSPGQLNTGELFF.

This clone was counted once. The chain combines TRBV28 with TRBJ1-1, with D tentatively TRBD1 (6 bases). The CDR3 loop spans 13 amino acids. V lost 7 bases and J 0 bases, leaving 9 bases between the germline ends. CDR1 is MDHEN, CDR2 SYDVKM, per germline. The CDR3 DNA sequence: TGTGCCAGCACAGGGGACATGAACACTGAAGCTTTCTTT. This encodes CASTGDMNTEAFF. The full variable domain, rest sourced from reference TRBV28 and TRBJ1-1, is DVKVTQSSRYLVKRTGEKVFLECVQDMDHENMFWYRQDPGLGLRLIYFSYDVKMKEKGDIPEGYSVSREKKERFSLILESASTNQTSMYLCASTGDMNTEAFFGQGTRLTVV.

In DNA form, the CDR3 reads TGTGCCAGCAGCCAAGAATACAGGATTAATGAAAAACTGTTTTTT. Protein: CASSQEYRINEKLFF. The J gene is TRBJ1-4, the V gene TRBV3-1 (or the pseudogene TRBV3-2); possible D gene TRBD1, 5 bases. The V and J ends lost 0 bases and 4 bases respectively, with 9 bases between them. There are 15 residues in the CDR3. The germline V gene has CDR1 LGHDT and CDR2 YNNKEL (reference sequence).

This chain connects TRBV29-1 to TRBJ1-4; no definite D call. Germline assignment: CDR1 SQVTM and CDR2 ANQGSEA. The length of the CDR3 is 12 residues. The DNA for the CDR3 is TGCACCGGGCGTAGGGAGTATGAAAAACTGTTTTTT. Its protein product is CTGRREYEKLFF. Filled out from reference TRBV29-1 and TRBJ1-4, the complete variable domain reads SAVISQKPSRDICQRGTSLTIQCQVDSQVTMMFWYRQQPGQSLTLIATANQGSEATYESGFVIDKFPISRPNLTFSTLTVSNMSPEDSSIYLCTGRREYEKLFFGSGTQLSVL.

The CDR3 bases are TGTGCCAGCAGCCAAGGCCTCGGCAGGGGGATGAACACTGAAGCTTTCTTT. Translation gives CASSQGLGRGMNTEAFF. The chain has TRBV14 and TRBJ1-1, with 7 bases lining up with TRBD1. Germline V gene sequence: CDR1 SGHDN, CDR2 FVKESK. V was clipped by 1 base and J by 0 bases; unmatched bases: 8. This CDR3 spans 17 amino acids.

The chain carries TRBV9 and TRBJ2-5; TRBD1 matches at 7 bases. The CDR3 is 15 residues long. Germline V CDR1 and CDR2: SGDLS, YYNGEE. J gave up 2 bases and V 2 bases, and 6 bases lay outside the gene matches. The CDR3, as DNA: TGTGCCAGCAGCGTCCAAGGGACAGCACAAGAGACCCAGTACTTC. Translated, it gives CASSVQGTAQETQYF. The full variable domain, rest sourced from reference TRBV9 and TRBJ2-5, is DSGVTQTPKHLITATGQRVTLRCSPRSGDLSVYWYQQSLDQGLQFLIQYYNGEERAKGNILERFSAQQFPDLHSELNLSSLELGDSALYFCASSVQGTAQETQYFGPGTRLLVL.

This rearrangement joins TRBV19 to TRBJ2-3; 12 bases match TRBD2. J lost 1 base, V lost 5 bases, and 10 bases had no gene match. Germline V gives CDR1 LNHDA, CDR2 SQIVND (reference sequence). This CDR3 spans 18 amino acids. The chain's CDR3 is CASSLLAGGRVGTDTQYF. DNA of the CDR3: TGTGCCAGTAGTTTACTAGCGGGGGGCCGTGTGGGCACAGATACGCAGTATTTT. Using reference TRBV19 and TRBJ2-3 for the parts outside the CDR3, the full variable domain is DGGITQSPKYLFRKEGQNVTLSCEQNLNHDAMYWYRQDPGQGLRLIYYSQIVNDFQKGDIAEGYSVSREKKESFPLTVTSAQKNPTAFYLCASSLLAGGRVGTDTQYFGPGTRLTVL.

CDR3 coding DNA: TGTGCCTGGAGGGGACAGGGCAACGGCTACACCTTC. Translating it yields CAWRGQGNGYTF. The V and J genes are TRBV30 and TRBJ1-2, with 9 bases fitting TRBD1. CDR1 and CDR2 from the germline V gene are GTSNPN and SVGIG (reference sequence). The CDR3 is 12 amino acids. J was trimmed by 8 bases and V by 3 bases; bases with no gene match: 4.

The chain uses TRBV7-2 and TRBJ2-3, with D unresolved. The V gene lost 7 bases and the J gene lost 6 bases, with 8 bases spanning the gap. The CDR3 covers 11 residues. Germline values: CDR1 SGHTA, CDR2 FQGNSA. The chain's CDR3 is CASNSIDTQYF. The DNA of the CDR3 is TGTGCCAGCAACTCCATCGATACGCAGTATTTT.

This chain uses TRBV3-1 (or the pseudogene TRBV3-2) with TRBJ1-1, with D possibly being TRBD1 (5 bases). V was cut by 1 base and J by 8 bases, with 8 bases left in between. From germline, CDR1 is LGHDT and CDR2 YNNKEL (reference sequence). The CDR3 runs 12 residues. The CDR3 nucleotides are TGTGCCAGCAGCCAAGGGACATTAGAAGCTTTCTTT. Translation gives CASSQGTLEAFF.

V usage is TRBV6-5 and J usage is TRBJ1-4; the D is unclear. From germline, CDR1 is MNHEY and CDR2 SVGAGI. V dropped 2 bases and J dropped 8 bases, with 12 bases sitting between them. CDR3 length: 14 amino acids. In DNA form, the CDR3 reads TGTGCCAGCAGTTACCGCGAGGGAGGGGAAAAACTGTTTTTT. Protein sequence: CASSYREGGEKLFF.

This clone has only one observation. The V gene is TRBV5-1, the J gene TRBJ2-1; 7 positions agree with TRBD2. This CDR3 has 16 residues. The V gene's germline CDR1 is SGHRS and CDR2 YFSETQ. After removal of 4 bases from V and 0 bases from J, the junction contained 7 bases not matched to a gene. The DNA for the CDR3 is TGCGCCAGCAGCCTACTAGCGCCTCTCTCCTACAATGAGCAGTTCTTC. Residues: CASSLLAPLSYNEQFF.

The CDR3 sequence is CASSVGPRVYEQYF. The CDR3 coding sequence is TGTGCCAGCAGCGTAGGACCCAGGGTATACGAGCAGTACTTC. The V gene is TRBV9, the J gene TRBJ2-7, with a tentative D call TRBD1 (5 bases). CDR1 is SGDLS and CDR2 is YYNGEE in the germline V gene. V dropped 0 bases and J dropped 4 bases, with 11 bases sitting between them. The CDR3 length is 14 residues.

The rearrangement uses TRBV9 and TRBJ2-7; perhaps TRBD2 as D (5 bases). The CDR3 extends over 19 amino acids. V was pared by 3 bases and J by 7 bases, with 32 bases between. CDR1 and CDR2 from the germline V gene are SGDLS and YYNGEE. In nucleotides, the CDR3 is TGTGCCAGCAGCGCCGGATTAAGGGCGACTACTGGAGTAGATCGAGAGCAGTACTTC. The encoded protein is CASSAGLRATTGVDREQYF.

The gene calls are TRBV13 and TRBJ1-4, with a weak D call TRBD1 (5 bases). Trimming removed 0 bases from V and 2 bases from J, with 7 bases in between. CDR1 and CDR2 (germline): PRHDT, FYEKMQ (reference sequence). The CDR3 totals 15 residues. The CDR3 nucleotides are TGTGCCAGCAGCTTAGGGCAGGGTACTAATGAAAAACTGTTTTTT. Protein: CASSLGQGTNEKLFF. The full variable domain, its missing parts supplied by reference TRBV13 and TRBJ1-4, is AAGVIQSPRHLIKEKRETATLKCYPIPRHDTVYWYQQGPGQDPQFLISFYEKMQSDKGSIPDRFSAQQFSDYHSELNMSSLELGDSALYFCASSLGQGTNEKLFFGSGTQLSVL.

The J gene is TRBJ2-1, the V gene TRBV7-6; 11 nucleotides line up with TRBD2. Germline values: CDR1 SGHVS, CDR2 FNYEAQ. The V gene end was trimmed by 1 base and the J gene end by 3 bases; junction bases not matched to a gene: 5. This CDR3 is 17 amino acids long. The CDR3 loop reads CASSLGLAGGRYNEQFF. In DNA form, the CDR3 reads TGTGCCAGCAGCTTAGGGCTAGCGGGGGGCCGCTACAATGAGCAGTTCTTC.

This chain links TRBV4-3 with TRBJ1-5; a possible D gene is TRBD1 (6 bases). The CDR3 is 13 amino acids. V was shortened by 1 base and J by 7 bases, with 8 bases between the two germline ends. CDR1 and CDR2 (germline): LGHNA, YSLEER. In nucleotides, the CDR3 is TGCGCCAGCAGCCAAGGGACAGAACAGCCCCAGCATTTT. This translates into CASSQGTEQPQHF.

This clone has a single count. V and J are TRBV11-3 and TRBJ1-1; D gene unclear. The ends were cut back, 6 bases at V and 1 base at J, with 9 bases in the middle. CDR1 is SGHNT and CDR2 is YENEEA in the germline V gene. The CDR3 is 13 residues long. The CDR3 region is CASSRHKNTEAFF. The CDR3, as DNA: TGTGCCAGCAGTCGACACAAGAACACTGAAGCTTTCTTT. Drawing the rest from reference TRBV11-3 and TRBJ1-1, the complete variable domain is EAGVVQSPRYKIIEKKQPVAFWCNPISGHNTLYWYLQNLGQGPELLIRYENEEAVDDSQLPKDRFSAERLKGVDSTLKIQPAELGDSAVYLCASSRHKNTEAFFGQGTRLTVV.

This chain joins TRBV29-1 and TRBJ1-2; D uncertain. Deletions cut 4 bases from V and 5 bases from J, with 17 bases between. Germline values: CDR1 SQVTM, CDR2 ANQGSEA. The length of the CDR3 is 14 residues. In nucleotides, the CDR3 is TGCAGCGTTGTAGGGAAACTCGGCGGGTATGGCTACACCTTC. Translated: CSVVGKLGGYGYTF.

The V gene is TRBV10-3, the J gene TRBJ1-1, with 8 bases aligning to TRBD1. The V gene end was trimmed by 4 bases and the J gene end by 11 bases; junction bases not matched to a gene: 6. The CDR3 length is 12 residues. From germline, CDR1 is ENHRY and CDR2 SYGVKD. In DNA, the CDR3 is TGTGCCATCAGTGGACAGGGGTTGAGGGCTTTCTTT. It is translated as CAISGQGLRAFF.

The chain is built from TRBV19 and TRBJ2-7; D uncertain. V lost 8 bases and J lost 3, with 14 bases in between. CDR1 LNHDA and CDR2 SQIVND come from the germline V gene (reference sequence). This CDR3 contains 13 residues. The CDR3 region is CASGSGPHYEQYF. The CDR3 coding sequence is TGTGCCAGTGGGTCGGGTCCCCACTACGAGCAGTACTTC.

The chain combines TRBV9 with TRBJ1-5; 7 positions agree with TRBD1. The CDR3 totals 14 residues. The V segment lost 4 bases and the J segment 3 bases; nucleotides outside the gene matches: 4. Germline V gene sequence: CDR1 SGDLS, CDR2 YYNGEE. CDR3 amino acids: CASSKTGDNQPQHF. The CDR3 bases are TGTGCCAGCAGCAAAACAGGGGACAATCAGCCCCAGCATTTT.